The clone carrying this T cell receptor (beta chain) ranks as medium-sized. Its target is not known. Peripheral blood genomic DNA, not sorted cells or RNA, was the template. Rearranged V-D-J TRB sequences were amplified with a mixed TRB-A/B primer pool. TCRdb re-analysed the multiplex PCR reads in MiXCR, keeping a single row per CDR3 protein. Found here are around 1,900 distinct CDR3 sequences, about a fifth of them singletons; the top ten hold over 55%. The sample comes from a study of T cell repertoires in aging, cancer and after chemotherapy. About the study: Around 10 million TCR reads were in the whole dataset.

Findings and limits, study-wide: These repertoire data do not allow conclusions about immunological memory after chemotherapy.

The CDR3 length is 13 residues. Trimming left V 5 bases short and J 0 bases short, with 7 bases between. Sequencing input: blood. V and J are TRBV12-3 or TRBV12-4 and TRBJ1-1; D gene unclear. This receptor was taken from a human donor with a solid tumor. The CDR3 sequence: CASSPTVNTEAFF. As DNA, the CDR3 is TGTGCCAGCAGTCCTACGGTGAACACTGAAGCTTTCTTT.